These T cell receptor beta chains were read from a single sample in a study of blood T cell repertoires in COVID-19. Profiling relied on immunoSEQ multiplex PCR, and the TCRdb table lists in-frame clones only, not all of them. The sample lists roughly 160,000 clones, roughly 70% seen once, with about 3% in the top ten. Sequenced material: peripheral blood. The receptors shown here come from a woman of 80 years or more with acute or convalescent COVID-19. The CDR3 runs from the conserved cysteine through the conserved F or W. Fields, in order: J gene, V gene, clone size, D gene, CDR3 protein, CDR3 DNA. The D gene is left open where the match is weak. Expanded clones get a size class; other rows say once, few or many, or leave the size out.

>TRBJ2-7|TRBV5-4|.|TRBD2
CASSLGSGTPLEQYF
TGTGCCAGCAGCTTGGGGAGCGGGACCCCTCTTGAGCAGTACTTC
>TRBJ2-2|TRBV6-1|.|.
CASSGGVWENTGELFF
TGTGCCAGCAGTGGGGGGGTGTGGGAGAACACCGGGGAGCTGTTTTTT
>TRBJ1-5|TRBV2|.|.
CASNTVQEQPQHF
TGTGCCAGCAATACAGTACAGGAACAGCCCCAGCATTTT
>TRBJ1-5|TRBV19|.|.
CASSTQASIYSNQPQHF
TGTGCCAGTAGTACCCAGGCAAGCATCTATAGCAATCAGCCCCAGCATTTT
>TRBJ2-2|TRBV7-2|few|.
CASSLPGSNTGELFF
TGTGCCAGCAGCCTACCGGGTTCGAACACCGGGGAGCTGTTTTTT
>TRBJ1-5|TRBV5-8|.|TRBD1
CASTPGQGADQPQHF
TGTGCCAGCACGCCGGGACAGGGGGCGGATCAGCCCCAGCATTTT
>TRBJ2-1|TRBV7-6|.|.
CASTPAGSMNNEQFF
TGTGCCAGCACTCCGGCGGGTAGTATGAACAATGAGCAGTTCTTC
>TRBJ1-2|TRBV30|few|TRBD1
CAWFSGGREKGYTF
TGTGCCTGGTTCTCAGGGGGCAGGGAAAAGGGCTACACCTTC
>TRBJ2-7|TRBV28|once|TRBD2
CASTVAGGPFHEQYF
TGTGCCAGCACCGTAGCGGGAGGGCCTTTCCACGAGCAGTACTTC
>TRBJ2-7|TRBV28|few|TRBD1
CASINNRGYEQYF
TGTGCCAGCATTAATAACAGGGGTTACGAGCAGTACTTC
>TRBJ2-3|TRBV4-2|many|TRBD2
CASSQNSGRAGDTQYF
TGTGCCAGCAGCCAAAATAGCGGGAGGGCCGGGGATACGCAGTATTTT
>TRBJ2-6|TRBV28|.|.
CASRDNSGANVLTF
TGTGCCAGCCGGGACAACTCTGGGGCCAACGTCCTGACTTTC
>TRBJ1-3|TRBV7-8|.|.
CASSFRSPTDTWGNTIYF
TGTGCCAGCAGCTTCCGTTCCCCAACTGATACCTGGGGAAACACCATATATTTT
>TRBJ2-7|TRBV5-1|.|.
CASSSLGSSYEQYF
TGCGCCAGCAGCTCCTTAGGGAGCTCCTACGAGCAGTACTTC
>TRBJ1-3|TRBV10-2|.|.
CASSESENTIYF
TGCGCCAGCAGTGAGTCCGAGAACACCATATATTTT
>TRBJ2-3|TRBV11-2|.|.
CASSLLLYTDTQYF
TGTGCCAGCAGCTTATTATTATACACAGATACGCAGTATTTT
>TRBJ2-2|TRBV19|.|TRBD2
CASSMTSYSGELFF
TGTGCCAGTAGTATGACTAGCTACTCCGGGGAGCTGTTTTTT
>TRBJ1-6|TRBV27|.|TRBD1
CASSYRGDNSPLHF
TGTGCCAGCAGTTACAGGGGGGATAATTCACCCCTCCACTTT
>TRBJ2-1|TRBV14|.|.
CASSQEARGIDNEQFF
TGTGCCAGCAGCCAAGAGGCCAGGGGAATTGACAATGAGCAGTTCTTC